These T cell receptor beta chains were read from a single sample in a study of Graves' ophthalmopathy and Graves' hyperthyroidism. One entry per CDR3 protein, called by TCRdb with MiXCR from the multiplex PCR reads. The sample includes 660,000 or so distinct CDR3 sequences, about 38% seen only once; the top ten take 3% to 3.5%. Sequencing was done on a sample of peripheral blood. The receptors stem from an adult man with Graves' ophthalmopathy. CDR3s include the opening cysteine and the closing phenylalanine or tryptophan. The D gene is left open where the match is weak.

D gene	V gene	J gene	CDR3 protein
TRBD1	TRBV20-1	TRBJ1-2	CSASRATGADGYTF
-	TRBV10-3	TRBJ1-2	CAWSVLGFNYGYTF
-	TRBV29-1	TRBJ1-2	CSVEDPVYGYTF
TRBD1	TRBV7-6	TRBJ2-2	CASHGTGAFTGELFF
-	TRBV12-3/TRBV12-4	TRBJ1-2	CASSPRDNRLYGYTF
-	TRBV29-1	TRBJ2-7	CSVDASGDRSYEQYF
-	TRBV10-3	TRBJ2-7	CASSDGRGFHEQYF
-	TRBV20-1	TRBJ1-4	CSARWEGSEKLFF
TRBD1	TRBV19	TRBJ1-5	CASSIVRDSQPQHF
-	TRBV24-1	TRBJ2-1	CATSDLKAGLFF
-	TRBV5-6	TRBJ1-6	CASSLRGRYENSPLHF
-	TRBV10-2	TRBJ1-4	CASSDPGSTNEKLFF
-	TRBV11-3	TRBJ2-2	CASSPFSGELFF
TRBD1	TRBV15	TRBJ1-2	CATSAGQTYGYTF
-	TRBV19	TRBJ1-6	CAWDDGSSYNSPLHF
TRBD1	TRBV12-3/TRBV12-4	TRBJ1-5	CASSSQQGNQPQHF
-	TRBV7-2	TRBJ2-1	CASSRHTSGDEQFF
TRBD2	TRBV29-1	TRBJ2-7	CSVSVRAGGSYEQYF
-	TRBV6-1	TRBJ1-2	CASSSRGLGTF
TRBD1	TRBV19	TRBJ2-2	CATSEQGFGELFF
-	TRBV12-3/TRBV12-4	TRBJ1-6	CASSLRGGLDNSPLHF
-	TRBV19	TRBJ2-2	CASSIGTNTNTGELFF
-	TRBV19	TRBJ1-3	CASRRPTPAGNTIYF
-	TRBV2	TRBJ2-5	CASSRMDSPKAETQYF
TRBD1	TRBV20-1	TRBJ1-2	CSAHRGSPDYGYTF
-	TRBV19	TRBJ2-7	CASSTPPGEQYF
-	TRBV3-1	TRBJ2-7	CASSQSLEGTYEQYF
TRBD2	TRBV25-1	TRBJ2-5	CASSDPRTSGWQETQYF
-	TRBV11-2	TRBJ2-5	CASSFRQGPGEQETQYF
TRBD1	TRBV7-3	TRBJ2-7	CASSQGDSRGEQYF
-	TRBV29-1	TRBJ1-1	CSVEAEEGGTEAFF
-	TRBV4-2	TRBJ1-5	CASGQGFMLEPQHF
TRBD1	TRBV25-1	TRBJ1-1	CASQDGSGTGRAFF
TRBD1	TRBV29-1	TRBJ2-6	CSVDMPGGNVLTF
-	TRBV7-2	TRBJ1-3	CAWGRGRSGNTIYF
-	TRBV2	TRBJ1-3	CASSQEGGSGNTIYF
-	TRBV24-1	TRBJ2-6	CASNPDGRSGANVLTF
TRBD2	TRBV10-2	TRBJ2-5	CASRSGTSGGQETQYF
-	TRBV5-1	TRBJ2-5	CASSCFRDTQETQYF
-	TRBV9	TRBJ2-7	CASSVEDSFHEQYF
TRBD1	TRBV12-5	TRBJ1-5	CASGLILGTGGANQPQHF
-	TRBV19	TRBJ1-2	CASSSQGVTNYGYTF
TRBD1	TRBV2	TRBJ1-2	CASSAGQGDYGYTF